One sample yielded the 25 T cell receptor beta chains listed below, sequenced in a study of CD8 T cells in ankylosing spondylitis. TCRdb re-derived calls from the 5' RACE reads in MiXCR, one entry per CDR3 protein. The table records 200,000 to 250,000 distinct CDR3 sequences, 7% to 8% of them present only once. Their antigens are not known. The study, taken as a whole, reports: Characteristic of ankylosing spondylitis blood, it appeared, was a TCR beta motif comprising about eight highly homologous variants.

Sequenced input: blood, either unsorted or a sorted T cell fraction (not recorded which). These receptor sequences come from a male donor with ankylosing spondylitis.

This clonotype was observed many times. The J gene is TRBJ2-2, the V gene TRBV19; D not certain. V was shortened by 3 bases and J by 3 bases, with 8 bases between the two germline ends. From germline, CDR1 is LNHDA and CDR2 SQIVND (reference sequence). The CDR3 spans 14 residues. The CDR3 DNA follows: TGTGCCAGTAGTATGGTATCGGACACCGGGGAGCTGTTTTTT. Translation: CASSMVSDTGELFF. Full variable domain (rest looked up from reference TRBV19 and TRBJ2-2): DGGITQSPKYLFRKEGQNVTLSCEQNLNHDAMYWYRQDPGQGLRLIYYSQIVNDFQKGDIAEGYSVSREKKESFPLTVTSAQKNPTAFYLCASSMVSDTGELFFGEGSRLTVL.

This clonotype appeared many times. Here the CDR3 DNA reads TGCAGCGTTGAAGATCAGGGGCAAGCGGTGGAGGAGACCCAGTACTTC. Amino acid sequence: CSVEDQGQAVEETQYF. The chain combines TRBV29-1 with TRBJ2-5; a weak D match, TRBD1 (6 bases). Per germline, CDR1 SQVTM and CDR2 ANQGSEA. V was trimmed by 0 bases and J by 5 bases, leaving 19 bases between them. CDR3 length: 16 amino acids. Variable domain in full (rest from reference TRBV29-1 and TRBJ2-5): SAVISQKPSRDICQRGTSLTIQCQVDSQVTMMFWYRQQPGQSLTLIATANQGSEATYESGFVIDKFPISRPNLTFSTLTVSNMSPEDSSIYLCSVEDQGQAVEETQYFGPGTRLLVL.

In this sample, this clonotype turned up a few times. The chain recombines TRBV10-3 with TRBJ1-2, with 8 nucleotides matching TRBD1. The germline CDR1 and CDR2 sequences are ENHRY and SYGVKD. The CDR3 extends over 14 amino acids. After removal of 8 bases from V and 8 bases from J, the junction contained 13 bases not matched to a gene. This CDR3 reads CAISTGVTSGGYTF. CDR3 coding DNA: TGTGCCATCTCGACAGGGGTTACAAGTGGAGGCTACACCTTC.

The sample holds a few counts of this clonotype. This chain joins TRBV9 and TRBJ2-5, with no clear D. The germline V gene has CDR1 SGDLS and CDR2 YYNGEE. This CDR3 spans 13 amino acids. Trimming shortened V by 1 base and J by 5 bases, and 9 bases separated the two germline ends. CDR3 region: CASSVSGVETQYF. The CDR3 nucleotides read TGTGCCAGCAGCGTATCGGGCGTGGAGACCCAGTACTTC.

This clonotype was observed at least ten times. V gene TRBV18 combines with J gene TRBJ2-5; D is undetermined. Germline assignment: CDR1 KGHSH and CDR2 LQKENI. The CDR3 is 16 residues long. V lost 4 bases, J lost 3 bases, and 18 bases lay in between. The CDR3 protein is CASSLTLGDGKETQYF. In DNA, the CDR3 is TGTGCCAGCTCACTAACCCTTGGTGATGGAAAAGAGACCCAGTACTTC.

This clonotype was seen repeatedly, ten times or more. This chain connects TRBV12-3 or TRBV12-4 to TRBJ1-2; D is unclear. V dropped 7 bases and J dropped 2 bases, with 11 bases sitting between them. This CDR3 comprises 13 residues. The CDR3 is CASNPGTNYGYTF. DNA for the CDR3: TGTGCCAGCAACCCCGGAACCAACTATGGCTACACCTTC.

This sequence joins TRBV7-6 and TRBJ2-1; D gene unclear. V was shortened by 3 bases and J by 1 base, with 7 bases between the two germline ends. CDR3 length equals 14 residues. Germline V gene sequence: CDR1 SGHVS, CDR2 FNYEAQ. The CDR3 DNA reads TGTGCCAGCAGCTTGACGAAATCCTACAATGAGCAGTTCTTC. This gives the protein CASSLTKSYNEQFF.

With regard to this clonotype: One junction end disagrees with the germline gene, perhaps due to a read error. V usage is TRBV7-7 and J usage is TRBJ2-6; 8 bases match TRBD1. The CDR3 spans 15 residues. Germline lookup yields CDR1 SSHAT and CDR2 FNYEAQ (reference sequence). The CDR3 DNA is TGTGCTAGCAGCCCAACAGGGGGAGGGGCCAACGTCCTGACTTTC. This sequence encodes CASSPTGGGANVLTF.

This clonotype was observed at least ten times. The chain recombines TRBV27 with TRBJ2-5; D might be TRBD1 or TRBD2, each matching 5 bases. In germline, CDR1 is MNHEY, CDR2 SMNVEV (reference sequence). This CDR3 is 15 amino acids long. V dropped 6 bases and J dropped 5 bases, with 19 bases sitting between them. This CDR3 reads CASSPDRDSGETQYF. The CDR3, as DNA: TGTGCCAGCAGCCCTGACCGCGACAGCGGCGAGACCCAGTACTTC.

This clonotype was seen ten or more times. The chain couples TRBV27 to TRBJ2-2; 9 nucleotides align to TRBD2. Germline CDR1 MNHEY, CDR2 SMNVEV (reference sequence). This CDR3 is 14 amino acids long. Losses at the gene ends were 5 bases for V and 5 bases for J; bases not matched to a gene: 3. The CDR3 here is CASSSGRQTGELFF. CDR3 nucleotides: TGTGCCAGCAGTAGCGGGAGGCAAACCGGGGAGCTGTTTTTT.

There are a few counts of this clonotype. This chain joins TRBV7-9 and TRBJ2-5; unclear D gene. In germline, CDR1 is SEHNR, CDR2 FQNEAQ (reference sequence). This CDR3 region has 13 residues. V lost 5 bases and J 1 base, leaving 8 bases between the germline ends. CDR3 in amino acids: CASSPDLQETQYF. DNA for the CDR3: TGTGCCAGCAGCCCGGACCTCCAAGAGACCCAGTACTTC.

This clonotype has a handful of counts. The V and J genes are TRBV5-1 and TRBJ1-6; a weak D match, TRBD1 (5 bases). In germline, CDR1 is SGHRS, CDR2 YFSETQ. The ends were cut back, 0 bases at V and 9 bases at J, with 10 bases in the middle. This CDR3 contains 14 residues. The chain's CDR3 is CASSLESGTSPLHF. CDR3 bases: TGCGCCAGCAGCTTGGAGTCAGGGACTTCACCCCTCCACTTT.

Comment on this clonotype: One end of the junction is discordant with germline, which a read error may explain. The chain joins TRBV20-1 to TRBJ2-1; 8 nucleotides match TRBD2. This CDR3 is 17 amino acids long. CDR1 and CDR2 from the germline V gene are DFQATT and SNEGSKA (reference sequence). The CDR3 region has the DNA TGCAGTGCTAGAGACCCCGTTGGCGGGAGGTCCTACAATGACCAGTTCTTC. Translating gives CSARDPVGGRSYNDQFF.

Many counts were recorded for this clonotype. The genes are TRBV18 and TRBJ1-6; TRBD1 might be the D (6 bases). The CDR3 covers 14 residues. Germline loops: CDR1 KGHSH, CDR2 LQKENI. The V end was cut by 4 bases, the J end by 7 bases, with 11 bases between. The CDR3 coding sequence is TGTGCCAGCTCACACAGGGCGGGGAATTCACCCCTCCACTTT. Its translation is CASSHRAGNSPLHF.

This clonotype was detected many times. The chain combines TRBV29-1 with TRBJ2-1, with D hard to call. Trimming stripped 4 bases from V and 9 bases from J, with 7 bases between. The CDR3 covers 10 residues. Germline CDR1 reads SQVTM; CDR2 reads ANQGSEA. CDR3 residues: CSVAASEQFF. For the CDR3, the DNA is TGCAGCGTTGCTGCGAGTGAGCAGTTCTTC.

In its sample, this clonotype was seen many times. The chain's CDR3 is CASSQGSGAAYEQYF. In DNA, the CDR3 is TGCGCCAGCAGCCAAGGCTCAGGGGCGGCCTACGAGCAGTACTTC. The J gene is TRBJ2-7, the V gene TRBV4-1, with D possibly TRBD1 on 6 matching bases. Per the germline V gene, CDR1 is MGHRA and CDR2 is YSYEKL. V lost 1 base and J 2 bases, leaving 12 bases between the germline ends. The CDR3 is made up of 15 amino acids.

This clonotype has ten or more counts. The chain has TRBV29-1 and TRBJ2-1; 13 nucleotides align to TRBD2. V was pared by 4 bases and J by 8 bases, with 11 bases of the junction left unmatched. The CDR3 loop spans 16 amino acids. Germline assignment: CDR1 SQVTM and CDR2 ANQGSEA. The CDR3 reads CSVGSGLAGRGHEQFF. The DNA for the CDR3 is TGCAGCGTTGGCTCGGGACTAGCGGGGAGGGGGCATGAGCAGTTCTTC.

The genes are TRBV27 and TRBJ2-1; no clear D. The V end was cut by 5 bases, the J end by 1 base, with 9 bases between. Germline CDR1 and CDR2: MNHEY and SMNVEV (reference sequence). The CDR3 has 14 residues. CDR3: CASSKGPSYNEQFF. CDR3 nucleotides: TGTGCCAGCAGTAAGGGCCCTTCCTACAATGAGCAGTTCTTC.

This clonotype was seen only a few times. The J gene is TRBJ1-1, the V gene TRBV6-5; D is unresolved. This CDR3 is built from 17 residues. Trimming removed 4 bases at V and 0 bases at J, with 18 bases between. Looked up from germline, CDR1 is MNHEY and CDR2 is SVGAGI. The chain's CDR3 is CASSWLIGRKMNTEAFF. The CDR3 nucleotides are TGTGCCAGCAGTTGGCTGATTGGGCGTAAAATGAACACTGAAGCTTTCTTT.

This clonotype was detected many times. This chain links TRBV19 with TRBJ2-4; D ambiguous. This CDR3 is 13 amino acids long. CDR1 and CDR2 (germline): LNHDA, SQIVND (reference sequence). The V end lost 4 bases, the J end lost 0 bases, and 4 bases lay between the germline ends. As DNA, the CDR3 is TGTGCCAGTAGTACTCCAGCCAAAAACATTCAGTACTTC. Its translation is CASSTPAKNIQYF.

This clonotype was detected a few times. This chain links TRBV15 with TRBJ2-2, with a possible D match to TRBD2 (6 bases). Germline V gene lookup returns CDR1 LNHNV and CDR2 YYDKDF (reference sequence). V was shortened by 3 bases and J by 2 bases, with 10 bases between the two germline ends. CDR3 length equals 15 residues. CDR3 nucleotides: TGTGCCACCAGCAGGCCGGGAGAAAACACCGGGGAGCTGTTTTTT. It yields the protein CATSRPGENTGELFF.

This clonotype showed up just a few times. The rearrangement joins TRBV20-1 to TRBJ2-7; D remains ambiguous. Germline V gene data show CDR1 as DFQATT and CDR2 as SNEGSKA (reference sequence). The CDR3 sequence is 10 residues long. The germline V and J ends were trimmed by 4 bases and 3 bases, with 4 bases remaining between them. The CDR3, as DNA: TGCAGTGCTAATCACTACGAGCAGTACTTC. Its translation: CSANHYEQYF.

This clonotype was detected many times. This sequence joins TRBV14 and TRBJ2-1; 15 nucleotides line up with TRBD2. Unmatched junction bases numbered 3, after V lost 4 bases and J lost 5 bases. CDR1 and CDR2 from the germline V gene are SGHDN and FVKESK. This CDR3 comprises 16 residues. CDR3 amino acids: CASSPRTSGGDNEQFF. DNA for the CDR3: TGTGCCAGCAGCCCGAGGACTAGCGGGGGGGACAATGAGCAGTTCTTC.

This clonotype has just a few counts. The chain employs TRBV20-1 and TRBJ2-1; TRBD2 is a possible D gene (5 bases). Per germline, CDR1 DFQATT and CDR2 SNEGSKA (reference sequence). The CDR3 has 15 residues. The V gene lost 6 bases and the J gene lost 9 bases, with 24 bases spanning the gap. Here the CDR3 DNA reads TGCAGTGCAACGGCCGGGAAACCGTATCGCGGTGAGCAGTTCTTC. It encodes CSATAGKPYRGEQFF.

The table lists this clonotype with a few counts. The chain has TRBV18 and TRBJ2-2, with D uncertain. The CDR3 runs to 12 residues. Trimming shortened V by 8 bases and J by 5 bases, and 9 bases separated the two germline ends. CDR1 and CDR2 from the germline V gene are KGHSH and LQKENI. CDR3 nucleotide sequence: TGTGCCAGCCCTTCCGGGACCGGGGAGCTGTTTTTT. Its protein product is CASPSGTGELFF.